This T cell receptor (beta chain) appears in the sequencing data of a study of blood T cells in healthy people across ages. CDR3 length equals 14 residues. Germline V lookup: CDR1 MNHEY, CDR2 SVGEGT. J lost 3 bases, V lost 1 base, and 3 bases had no gene match. Through a sample-barcoded 5' primer and a J-beta primer mix, a second PCR was run for about 6 to 11 cycles. TCRdb fed the 5' RACE reads into MiXCR, producing one record per CDR3 protein. The data contain hundreds of thousands of distinct CDR3 sequences, roughly 41% of them seen just once; the ten biggest clones take up roughly 20%. The chain employs TRBV6-2 or TRBV6-3 and TRBJ2-7, with TRBD1 matching over 7 bases. The source of this sequence is a woman aged 60-70 years in good health. Sequencing was carried out using blood. DNA for the CDR3: TGTGCCAGCAGTTACTGGGGACAGTTCTACGAGCAGTACTTC. It specifies CASSYWGQFYEQYF.